This T cell receptor (beta chain) appears in the sequencing data of a study of T cells in Graves' hyperthyroidism and ophthalmopathy. The ends lost 3 bases at V and 4 bases at J; junction bases unmatched: 6. The CDR3 length is 16 residues. The V gene's germline CDR1 is LGHDT and CDR2 YNNKEL (reference sequence). TCR beta CDR3 regions were amplified from RNA. The HTBI primer set was used in a first-round RT-PCR of the TCR CDR3. TCRdb passed the multiplex PCR reads through MiXCR, listing each CDR3 protein once. In the table there are 300,000 to 400,000 distinct CDR3 sequences, roughly 14% of which are singletons. This clonotype has a count of ten or more.

The TCR sequence derives from a woman in her 30s with Graves' ophthalmopathy. The sample taken for sequencing was blood. The rearrangement joins TRBV3-1 to TRBJ1-6, with 7 bases matching TRBD1. CDR3 DNA sequence: TGTGCCAGCAGCCATCGGACAGGACCATATAATTCACCCCTCCACTTT. Amino acid sequence: CASSHRTGPYNSPLHF.